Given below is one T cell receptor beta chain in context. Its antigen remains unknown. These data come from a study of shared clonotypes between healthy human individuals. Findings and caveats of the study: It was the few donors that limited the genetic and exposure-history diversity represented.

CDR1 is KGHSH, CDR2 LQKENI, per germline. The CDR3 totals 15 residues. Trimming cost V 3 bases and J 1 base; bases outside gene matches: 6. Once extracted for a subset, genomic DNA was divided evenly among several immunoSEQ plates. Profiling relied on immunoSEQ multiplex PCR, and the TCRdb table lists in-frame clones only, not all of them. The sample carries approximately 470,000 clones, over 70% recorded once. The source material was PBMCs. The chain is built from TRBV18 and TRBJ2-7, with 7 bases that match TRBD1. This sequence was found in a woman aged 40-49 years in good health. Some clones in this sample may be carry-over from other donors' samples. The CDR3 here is CASSPPGQPSYEQYF. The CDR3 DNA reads TGTGCCAGCTCACCCCCGGGACAGCCTTCCTACGAGCAGTACTTC.